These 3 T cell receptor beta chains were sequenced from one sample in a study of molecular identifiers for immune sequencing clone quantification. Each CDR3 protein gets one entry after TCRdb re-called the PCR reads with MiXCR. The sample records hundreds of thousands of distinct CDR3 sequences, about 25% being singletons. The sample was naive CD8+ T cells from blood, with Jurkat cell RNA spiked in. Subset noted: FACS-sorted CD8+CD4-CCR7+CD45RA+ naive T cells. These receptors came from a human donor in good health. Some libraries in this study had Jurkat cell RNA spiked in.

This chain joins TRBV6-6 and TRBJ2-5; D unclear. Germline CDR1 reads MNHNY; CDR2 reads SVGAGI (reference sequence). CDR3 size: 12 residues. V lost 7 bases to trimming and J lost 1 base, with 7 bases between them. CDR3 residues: CASTAPQETQYF. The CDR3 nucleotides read TGTGCCAGCACCGCACCCCAAGAGACCCAGTACTTC.

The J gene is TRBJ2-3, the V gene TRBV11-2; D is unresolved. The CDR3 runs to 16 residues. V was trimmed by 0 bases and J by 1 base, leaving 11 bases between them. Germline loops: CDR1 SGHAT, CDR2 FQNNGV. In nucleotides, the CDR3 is TGTGCCAGCAGCTTAGAAGGATACTCTGGCACAGATACGCAGTATTTT. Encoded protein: CASSLEGYSGTDTQYF.

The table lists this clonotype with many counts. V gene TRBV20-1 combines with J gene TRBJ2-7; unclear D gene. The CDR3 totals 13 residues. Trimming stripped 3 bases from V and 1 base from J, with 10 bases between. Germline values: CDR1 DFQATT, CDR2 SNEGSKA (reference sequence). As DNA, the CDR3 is TGCAGTGCTAGTGCACATACGTCCTACGAGCAGTACTTC. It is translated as CSASAHTSYEQYF.